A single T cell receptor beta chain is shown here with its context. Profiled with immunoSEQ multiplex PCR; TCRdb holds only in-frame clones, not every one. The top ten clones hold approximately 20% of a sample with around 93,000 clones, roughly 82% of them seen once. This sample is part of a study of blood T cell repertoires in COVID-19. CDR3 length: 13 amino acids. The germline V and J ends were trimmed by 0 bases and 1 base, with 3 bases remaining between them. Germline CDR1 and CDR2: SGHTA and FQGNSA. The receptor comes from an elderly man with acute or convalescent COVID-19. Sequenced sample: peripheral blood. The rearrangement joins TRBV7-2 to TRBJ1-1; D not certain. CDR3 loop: CASSLAKNTEAFF. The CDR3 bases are TGTGCCAGCAGCTTAGCCAAGAACACTGAAGCTTTCTTT.